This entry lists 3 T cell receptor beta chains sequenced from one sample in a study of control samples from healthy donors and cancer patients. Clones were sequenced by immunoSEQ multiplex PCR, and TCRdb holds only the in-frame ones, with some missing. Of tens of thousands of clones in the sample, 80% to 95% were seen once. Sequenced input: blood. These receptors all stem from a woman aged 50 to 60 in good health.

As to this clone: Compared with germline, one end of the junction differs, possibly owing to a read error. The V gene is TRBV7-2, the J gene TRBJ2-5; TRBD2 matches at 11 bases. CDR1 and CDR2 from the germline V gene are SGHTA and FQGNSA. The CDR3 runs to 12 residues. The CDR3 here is CASSPLAGAFNF. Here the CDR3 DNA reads TGTGCCAGCAGCCCACTAGCGGGGGCTTTCAACTTC. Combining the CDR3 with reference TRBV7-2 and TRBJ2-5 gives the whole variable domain GAGVSQSPSNKVTEKGKDVELRCDPISGHTALYWYRQSLGQGLEFLIYFQGNSAPDKSGLPSDRFSAERTGGSVSTLTIQRTQQEDSAVYLCASSPLAGAFNFGPGTRLLVL.

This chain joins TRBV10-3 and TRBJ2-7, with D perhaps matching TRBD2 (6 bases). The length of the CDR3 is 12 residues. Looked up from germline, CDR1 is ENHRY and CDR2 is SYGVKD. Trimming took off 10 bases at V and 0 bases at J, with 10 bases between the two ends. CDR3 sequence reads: CATGLGSYEQYF. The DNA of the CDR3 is TGTGCCACGGGACTGGGCTCCTACGAGCAGTACTTC.

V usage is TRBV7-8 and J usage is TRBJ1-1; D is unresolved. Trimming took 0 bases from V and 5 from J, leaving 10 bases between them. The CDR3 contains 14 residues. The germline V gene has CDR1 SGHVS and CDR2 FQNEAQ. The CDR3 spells CASSLAPGGTEAFF. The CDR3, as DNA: TGTGCCAGCAGCTTAGCGCCGGGTGGAACTGAAGCTTTCTTT.